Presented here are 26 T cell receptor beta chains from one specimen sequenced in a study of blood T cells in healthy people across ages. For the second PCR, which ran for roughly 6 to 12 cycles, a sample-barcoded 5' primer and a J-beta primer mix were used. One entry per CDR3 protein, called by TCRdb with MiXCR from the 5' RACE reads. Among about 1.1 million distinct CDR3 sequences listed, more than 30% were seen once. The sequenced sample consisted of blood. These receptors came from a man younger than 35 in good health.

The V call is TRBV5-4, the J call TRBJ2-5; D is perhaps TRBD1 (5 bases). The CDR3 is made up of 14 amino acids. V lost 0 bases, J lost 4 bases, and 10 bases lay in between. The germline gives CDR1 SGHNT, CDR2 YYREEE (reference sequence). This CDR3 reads CASSLAGYPETQYF. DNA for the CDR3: TGTGCCAGCAGCTTGGCAGGGTACCCAGAGACCCAGTACTTC.

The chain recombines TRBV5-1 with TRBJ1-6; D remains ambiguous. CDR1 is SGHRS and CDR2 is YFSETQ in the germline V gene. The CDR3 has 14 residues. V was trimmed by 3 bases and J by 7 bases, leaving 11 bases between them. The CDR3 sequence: CASSYRGVNSPLHF. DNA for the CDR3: TGCGCCAGCAGCTACCGTGGGGTCAATTCACCCCTCCACTTT.

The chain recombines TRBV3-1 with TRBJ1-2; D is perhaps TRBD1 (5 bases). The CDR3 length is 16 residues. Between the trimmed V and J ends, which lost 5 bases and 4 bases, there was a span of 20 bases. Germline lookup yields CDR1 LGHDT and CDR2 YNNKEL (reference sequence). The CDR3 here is CASSTEGQGSSYGYTF. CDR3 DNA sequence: TGTGCCAGCAGCACAGAGGGGCAGGGATCGAGCTATGGCTACACCTTC.

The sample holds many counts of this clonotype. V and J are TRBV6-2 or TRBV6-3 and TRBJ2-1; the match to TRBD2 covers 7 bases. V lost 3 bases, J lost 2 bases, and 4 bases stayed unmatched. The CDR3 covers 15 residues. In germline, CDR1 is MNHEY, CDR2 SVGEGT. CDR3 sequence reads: CASSYTGGTYNEQFF. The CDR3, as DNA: TGTGCCAGCAGTTATACGGGGGGTACCTACAATGAGCAGTTCTTC.

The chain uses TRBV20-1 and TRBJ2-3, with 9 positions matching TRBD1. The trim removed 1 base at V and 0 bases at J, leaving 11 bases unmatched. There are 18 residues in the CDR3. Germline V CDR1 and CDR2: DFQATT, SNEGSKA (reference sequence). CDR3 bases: TGCAGTGCTAGAGTCTACAGGGGGCGGGGGCCAAGCACAGATACGCAGTATTTT. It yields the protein CSARVYRGRGPSTDTQYF.

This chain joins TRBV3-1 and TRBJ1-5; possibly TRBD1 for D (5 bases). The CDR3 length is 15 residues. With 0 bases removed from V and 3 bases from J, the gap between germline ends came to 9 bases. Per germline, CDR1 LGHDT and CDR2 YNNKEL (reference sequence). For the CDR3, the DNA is TGTGCCAGCAGCCAAGATGGGGCACACAATCAGCCCCAGCATTTT. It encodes CASSQDGAHNQPQHF.

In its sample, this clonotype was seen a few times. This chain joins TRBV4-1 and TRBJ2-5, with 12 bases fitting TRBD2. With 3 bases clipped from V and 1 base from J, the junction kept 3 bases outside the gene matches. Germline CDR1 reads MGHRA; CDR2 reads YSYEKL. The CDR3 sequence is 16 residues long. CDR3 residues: CASSQGLAGSQETQYF. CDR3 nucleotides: TGCGCCAGCAGCCAGGGACTAGCGGGCTCCCAAGAGACCCAGTACTTC.

As DNA, the CDR3 is TGTGCCAGCACAGGCCAGGGCCTCGTGACAGATACGCAGTATTTT. Residues: CASTGQGLVTDTQYF. The chain uses TRBV12-3 or TRBV12-4 and TRBJ2-3, with D perhaps matching TRBD1 (5 bases). The CDR3 sequence is 15 residues long. V lost 7 bases to trimming and J lost 3 bases, with 17 bases between them.

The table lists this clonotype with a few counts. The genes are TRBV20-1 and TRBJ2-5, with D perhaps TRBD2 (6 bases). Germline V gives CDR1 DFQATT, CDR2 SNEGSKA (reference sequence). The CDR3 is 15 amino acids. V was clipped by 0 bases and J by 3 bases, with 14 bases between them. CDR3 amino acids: CSARDGAGKKETQYF. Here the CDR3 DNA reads TGCAGTGCTAGAGATGGGGCGGGGAAGAAAGAGACCCAGTACTTC.

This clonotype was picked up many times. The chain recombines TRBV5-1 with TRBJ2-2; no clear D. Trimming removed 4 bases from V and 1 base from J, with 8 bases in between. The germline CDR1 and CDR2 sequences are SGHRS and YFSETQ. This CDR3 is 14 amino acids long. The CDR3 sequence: CASSLTVNTGELFF. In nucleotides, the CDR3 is TGCGCCAGCAGCCTGACTGTGAACACCGGGGAGCTGTTTTTT.

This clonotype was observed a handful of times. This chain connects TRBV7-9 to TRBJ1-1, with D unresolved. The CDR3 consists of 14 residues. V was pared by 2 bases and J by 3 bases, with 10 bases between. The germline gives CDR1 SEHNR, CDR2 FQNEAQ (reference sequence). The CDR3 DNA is TGTGCCAGCAGCTTACGTGCAACGGACACTGAAGCTTTCTTT. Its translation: CASSLRATDTEAFF.

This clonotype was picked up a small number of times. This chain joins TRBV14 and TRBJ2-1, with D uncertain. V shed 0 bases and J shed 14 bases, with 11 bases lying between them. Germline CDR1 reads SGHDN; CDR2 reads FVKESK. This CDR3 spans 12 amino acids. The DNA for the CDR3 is TGTGCCAGCAGCCAAGAGGGTCAGGTAAAGTTCTTC. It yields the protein CASSQEGQVKFF.

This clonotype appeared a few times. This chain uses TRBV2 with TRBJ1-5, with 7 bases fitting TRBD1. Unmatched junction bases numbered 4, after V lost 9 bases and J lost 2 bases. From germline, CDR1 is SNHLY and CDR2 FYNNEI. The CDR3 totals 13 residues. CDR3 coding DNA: TGTGCCAGTCTAGGGGGCGGCAATCAGCCCCAGCATTTT. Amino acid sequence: CASLGGGNQPQHF.

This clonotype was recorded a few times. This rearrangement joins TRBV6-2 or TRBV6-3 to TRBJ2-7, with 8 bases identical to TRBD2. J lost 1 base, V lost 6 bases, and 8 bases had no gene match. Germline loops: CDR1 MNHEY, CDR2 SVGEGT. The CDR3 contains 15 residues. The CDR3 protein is CASRGGLATSYEQYF. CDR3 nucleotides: TGTGCCAGCAGGGGAGGACTAGCCACTTCCTACGAGCAGTACTTC.

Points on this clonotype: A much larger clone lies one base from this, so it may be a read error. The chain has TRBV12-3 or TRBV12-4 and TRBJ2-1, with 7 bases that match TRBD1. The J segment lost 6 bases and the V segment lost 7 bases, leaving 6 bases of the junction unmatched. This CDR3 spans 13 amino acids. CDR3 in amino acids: CASTLDRSNEQFF. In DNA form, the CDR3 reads TGTGCCAGCACCTTGGACAGGAGCAATGAGCAGTTCTTC.

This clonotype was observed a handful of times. CDR3 amino acids: CASTEVSGELFF. The CDR3 DNA follows: TGCGCCAGCACGGAGGTTAGCGGGGAGCTGTTTTTT. The chain links TRBV4-1 to TRBJ2-2; D possibly corresponds to TRBD2 (5 bases). The V and J ends lost 7 bases and 7 bases respectively, with 10 bases between them. Germline values: CDR1 MGHRA, CDR2 YSYEKL. The CDR3 has 12 amino acids.

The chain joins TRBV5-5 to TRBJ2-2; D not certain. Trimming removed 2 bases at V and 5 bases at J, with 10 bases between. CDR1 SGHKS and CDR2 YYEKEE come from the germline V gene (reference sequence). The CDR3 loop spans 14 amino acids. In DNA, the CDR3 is TGTGCCAGCAGCTTCACTTTAGGTACCGGGGAGCTGTTTTTT. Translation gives CASSFTLGTGELFF.

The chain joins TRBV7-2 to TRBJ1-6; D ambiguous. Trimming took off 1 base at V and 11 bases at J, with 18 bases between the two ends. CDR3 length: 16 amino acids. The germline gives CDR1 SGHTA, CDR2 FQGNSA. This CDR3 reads CASSLVPGVREAPLHF. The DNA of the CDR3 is TGTGCCAGCAGCTTAGTACCTGGGGTTAGAGAGGCACCCCTCCACTTT.

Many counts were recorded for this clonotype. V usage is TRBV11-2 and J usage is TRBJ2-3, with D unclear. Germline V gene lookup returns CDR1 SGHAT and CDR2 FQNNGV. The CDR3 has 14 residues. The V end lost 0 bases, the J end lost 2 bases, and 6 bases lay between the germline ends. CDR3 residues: CASSLEGLTDTQYF. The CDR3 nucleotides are TGTGCCAGCAGCTTAGAGGGCCTCACAGATACGCAGTATTTT.

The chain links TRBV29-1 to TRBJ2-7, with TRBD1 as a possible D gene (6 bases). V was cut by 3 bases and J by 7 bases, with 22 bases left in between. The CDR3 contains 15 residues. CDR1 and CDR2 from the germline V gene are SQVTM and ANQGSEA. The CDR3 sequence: CSVEPRGRIHNEQYF. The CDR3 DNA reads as TGCAGCGTTGAGCCCAGGGGAAGGATTCACAATGAGCAGTACTTC.

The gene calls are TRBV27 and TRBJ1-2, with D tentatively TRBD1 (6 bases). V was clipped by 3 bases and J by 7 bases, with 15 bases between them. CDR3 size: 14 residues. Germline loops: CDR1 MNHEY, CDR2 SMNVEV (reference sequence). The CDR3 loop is CASSLAIRGGGYTF. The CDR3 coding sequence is TGTGCCAGCAGTTTGGCTATCAGAGGGGGTGGCTACACCTTC.

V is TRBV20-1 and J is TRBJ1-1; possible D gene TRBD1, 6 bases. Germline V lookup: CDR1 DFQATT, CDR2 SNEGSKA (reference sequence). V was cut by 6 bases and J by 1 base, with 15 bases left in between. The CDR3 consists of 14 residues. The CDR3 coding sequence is TGCAGTGCGGCAAGGGGGACAAGGAACACTGAAGCTTTCTTT. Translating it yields CSAARGTRNTEAFF.

The CDR3 DNA reads TGTGCCAGCAGCCAAGTTCAGACAGGCCCCAGCGATGGCTACACCTTC. Translated, it gives CASSQVQTGPSDGYTF. This chain links TRBV3-1 with TRBJ1-2; D is possibly TRBD1 (6 bases). From germline, CDR1 is LGHDT and CDR2 YNNKEL (reference sequence). This CDR3 contains 16 residues. The germline V and J ends were trimmed by 1 base and 6 bases, with 18 bases remaining between them. The full variable domain, with the rest looked up from reference TRBV3-1 and TRBJ1-2, is DTAVSQTPKYLVTQMGNDKSIKCEQNLGHDTMYWYKQDSKKFLKIMFSYNNKELIINETVPNRFSPKSPDKAHLNLHINSLELGDSAVYFCASSQVQTGPSDGYTFGSGTRLTVV.

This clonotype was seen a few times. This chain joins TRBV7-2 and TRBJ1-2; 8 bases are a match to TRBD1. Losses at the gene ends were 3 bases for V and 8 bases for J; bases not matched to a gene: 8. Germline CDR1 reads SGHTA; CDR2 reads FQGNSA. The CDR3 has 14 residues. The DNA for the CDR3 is TGTGCCAGCAGCTTTCGGACAGGGCCGGGGGGCTACACCTTC. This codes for CASSFRTGPGGYTF.

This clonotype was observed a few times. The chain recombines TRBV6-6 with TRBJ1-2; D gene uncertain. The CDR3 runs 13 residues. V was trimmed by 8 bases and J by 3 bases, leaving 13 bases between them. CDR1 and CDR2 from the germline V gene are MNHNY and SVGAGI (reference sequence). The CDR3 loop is CASGVPGDYGYTF. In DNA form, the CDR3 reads TGTGCCAGCGGAGTTCCCGGGGACTATGGCTACACCTTC.

The CDR3: CASRRDGWNTEAFF. In nucleotides, the CDR3 is TGTGCCAGCCGAAGGGACGGCTGGAACACTGAAGCTTTCTTT. V and J are TRBV6-5 and TRBJ1-1; tentative D call: TRBD1 (5 bases). Trimming stripped 8 bases from V and 1 base from J, with 14 bases between. The CDR3 is made up of 14 amino acids. The V gene's germline CDR1 is MNHEY and CDR2 SVGAGI.